This TCR beta chain originates from a study of OX40 agonist ivuxolimab in advanced cancers. Study observations and caveats: Expanded clones belonging to CD8+ T cells outnumbered, on average, those of CD4+.

A remark on this clone: The antigen is undetermined.

Data came from immunoSEQ multiplex PCR; TCRdb stores just in-frame clones and leaves some out. Among approximately 80,000 clones listed, more than 80% were seen once. The CDR3 consists of 16 residues. The germline CDR1 and CDR2 sequences are LGHNA and YSLEER. Trimming stripped 0 bases from V and 4 bases from J, with 13 bases between. This specimen consisted of CD4+ or CD8+ T cells sorted from blood, obtained in a trial of the OX40 agonist ivuxolimab. V gene TRBV4-3 combines with J gene TRBJ2-1, with D possibly TRBD2 on 5 matching bases. This sequence was found in an adult with an advanced solid tumor such as melanoma, head and neck, liver or kidney cancer. The CDR3 DNA is TGCGCCAGCAGCCAAGATGGCGAGGGCCGGTACAATGAGCAGTTCTTC. This codes for CASSQDGEGRYNEQFF.